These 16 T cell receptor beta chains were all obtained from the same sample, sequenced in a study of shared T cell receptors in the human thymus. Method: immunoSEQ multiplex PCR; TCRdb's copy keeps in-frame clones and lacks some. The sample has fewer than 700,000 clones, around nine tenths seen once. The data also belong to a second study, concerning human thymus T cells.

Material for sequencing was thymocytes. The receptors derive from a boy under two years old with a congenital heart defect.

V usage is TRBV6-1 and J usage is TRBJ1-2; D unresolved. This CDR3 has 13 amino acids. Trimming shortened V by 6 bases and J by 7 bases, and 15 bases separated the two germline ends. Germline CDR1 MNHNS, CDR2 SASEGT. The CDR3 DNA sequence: TGTGCCAGCAGGCCTGACTTAGACTCTGGCTACACCTTC. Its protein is CASRPDLDSGYTF.

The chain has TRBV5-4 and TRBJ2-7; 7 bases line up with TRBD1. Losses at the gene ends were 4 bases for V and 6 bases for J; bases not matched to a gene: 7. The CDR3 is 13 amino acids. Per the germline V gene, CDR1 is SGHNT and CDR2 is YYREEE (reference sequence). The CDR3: CASSQTGRREQYF. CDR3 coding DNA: TGTGCCAGCAGCCAGACAGGGCGCCGCGAGCAGTACTTC.

CDR3 bases: TGTGCCAGCAGCTTACTCTGTCCCCCCGATGAAAAACTGTTTTTT. This gives the protein CASSLLCPPDEKLFF. V usage is TRBV7-2 and J usage is TRBJ1-4; no clear D. The V gene lost 2 bases and the J gene lost 6 bases, with 13 bases spanning the gap. The CDR3 contains 15 residues. Germline loops: CDR1 SGHTA, CDR2 FQGNSA. Filled out from reference TRBV7-2 and TRBJ1-4, the complete variable domain reads GAGVSQSPSNKVTEKGKDVELRCDPISGHTALYWYRQSLGQGLEFLIYFQGNSAPDKSGLPSDRFSAERTGGSVSTLTIQRTQQEDSAVYLCASSLLCPPDEKLFFGSGTQLSVL.

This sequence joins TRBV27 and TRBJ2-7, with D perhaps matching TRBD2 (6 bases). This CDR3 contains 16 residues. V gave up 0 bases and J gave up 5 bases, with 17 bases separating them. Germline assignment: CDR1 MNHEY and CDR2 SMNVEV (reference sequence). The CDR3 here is CASSLSVSGRLDEQYF. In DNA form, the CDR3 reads TGTGCCAGCAGTTTATCGGTCTCAGGGAGGCTCGACGAGCAGTACTTC.

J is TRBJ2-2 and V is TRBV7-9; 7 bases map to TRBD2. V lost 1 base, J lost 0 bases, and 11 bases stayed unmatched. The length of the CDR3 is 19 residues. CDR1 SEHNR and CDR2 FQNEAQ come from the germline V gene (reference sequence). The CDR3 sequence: CASSLVVWASGPNTGELFF. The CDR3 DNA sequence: TGTGCCAGCAGCTTAGTTGTATGGGCTAGCGGACCGAACACCGGGGAGCTGTTTTTT.

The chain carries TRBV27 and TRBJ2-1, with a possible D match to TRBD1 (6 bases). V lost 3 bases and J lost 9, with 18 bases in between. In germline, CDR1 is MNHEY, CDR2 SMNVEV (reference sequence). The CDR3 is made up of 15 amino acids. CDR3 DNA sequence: TGTGCCAGCAGTTTGGGGGCCCCGTTCTCGCGTGAGCAGTTCTTC. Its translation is CASSLGAPFSREQFF.

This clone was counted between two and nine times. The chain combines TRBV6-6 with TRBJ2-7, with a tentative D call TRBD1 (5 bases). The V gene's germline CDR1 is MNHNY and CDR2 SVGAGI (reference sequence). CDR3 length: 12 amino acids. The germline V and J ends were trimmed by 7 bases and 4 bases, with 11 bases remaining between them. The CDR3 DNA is TGTGCCAGCACGGCCAGGGTTTACGAGCAGTACTTC. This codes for CASTARVYEQYF.

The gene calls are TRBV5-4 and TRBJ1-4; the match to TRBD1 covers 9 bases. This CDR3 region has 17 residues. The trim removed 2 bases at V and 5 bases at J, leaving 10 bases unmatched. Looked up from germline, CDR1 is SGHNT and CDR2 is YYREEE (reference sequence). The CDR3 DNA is TGTGCCAGCAGCTTTATGGGACAGGGACGGAGAAATGAAAAACTGTTTTTT. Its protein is CASSFMGQGRRNEKLFF.

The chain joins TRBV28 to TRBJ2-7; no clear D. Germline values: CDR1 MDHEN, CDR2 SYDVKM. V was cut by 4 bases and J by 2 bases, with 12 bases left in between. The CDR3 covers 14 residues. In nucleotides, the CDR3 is TGTGCCAGCAGTTCCGTGACGGGTACCTACGAGCAGTACTTC. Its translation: CASSSVTGTYEQYF. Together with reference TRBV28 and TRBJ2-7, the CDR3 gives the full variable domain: DVKVTQSSRYLVKRTGEKVFLECVQDMDHENMFWYRQDPGLGLRLIYFSYDVKMKEKGDIPEGYSVSREKKERFSLILESASTNQTSMYLCASSSVTGTYEQYFGPGTRLTVT.

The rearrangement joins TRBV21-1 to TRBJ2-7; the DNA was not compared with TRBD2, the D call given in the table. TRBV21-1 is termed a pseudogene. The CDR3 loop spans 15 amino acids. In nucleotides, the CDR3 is TGTGCCAGCAGCCTAGCACGGGACTTAACCTACGAGCAGTACTTC. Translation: CASSLARDLTYEQYF.

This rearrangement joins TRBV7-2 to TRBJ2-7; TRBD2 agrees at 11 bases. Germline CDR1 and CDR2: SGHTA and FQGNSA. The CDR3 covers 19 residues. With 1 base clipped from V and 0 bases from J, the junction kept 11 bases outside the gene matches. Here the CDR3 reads CASSLDRTGLAVSSYEQYF. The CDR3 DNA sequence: TGTGCCAGCAGCTTAGACCGAACGGGACTAGCGGTTAGCTCCTACGAGCAGTACTTC.

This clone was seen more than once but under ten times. The CDR3 loop is CASSLGPLAGFPETQYF. CDR3 nucleotides: TGTGCCAGCAGCTTAGGGCCCCTAGCGGGATTTCCCGAGACCCAGTACTTC. The chain recombines TRBV7-2 with TRBJ2-5, with 9 bases that match TRBD2. Trimming at V came to 1 base and at J to 5 bases, leaving 11 bases not matched to a gene. Germline CDR1 and CDR2: SGHTA and FQGNSA. The length of the CDR3 is 17 residues.

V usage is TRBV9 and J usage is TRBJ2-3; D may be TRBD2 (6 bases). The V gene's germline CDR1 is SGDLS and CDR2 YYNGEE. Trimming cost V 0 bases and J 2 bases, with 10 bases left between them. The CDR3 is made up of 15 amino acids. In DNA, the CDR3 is TGTGCCAGCAGCGTAGCGGCGGGGAACACAGATACGCAGTATTTT. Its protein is CASSVAAGNTDTQYF.

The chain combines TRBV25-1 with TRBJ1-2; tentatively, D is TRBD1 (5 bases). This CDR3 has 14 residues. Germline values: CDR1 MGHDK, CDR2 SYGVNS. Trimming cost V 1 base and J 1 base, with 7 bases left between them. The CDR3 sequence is CASSELGVNYGYTF. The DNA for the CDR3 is TGTGCCAGCAGTGAATTAGGGGTTAACTATGGCTACACCTTC.

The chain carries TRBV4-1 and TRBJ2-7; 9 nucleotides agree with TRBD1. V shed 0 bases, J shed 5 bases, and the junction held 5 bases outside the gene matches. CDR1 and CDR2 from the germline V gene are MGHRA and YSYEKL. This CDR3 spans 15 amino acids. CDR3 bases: TGCGCCAGCAGCCAAGAAAACAGGGGGCGCCACGAGCAGTACTTC. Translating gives CASSQENRGRHEQYF.

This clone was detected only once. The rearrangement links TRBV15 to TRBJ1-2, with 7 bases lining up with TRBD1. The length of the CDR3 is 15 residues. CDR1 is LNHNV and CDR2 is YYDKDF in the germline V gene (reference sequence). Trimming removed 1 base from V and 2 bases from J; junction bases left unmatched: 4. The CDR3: CATSRGEQGNYGYTF. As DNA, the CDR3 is TGTGCCACCAGCAGAGGGGAACAGGGGAACTATGGCTACACCTTC.